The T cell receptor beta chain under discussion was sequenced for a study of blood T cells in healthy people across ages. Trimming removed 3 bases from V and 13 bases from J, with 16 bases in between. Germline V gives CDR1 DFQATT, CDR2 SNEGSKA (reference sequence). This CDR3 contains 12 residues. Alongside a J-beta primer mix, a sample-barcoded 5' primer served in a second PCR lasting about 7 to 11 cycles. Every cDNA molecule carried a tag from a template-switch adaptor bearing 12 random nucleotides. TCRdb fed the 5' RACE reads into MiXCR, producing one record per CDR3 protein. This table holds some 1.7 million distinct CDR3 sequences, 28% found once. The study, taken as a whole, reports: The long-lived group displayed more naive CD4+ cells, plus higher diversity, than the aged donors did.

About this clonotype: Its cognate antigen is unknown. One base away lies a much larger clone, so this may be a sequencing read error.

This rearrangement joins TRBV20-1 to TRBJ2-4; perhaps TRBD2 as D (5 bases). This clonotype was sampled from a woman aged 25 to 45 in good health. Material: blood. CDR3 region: CSASETNYGQYF. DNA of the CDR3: TGCAGTGCTAGCGAGACTAACTACGGGCAGTACTTC.